The 28 T cell receptor beta chains in this list originate from one sample, sequenced in a study of blood T cell repertoires in COVID-19. Generated by immunoSEQ multiplex PCR, the TCRdb table keeps only in-frame clones and is missing some. The repertoire has hundreds of thousands of clones, approximately 86% of them found once; the top ten carry 1.5% to 2%. The sequenced material came from PBMCs or T cells enriched from blood (not recorded which). These receptors all come from a woman aged 45-59 years who had recovered from COVID-19.

The chain combines TRBV5-1 with TRBJ2-1; D possibly corresponds to TRBD2 (5 bases). Germline V gene lookup returns CDR1 SGHRS and CDR2 YFSETQ. V shed 0 bases and J shed 7 bases, with 14 bases lying between them. The CDR3 is made up of 15 amino acids. The CDR3 nucleotides read TGCGCCAGCAGCTTGGGGCTGAGTGAGCGGAATGAGCAGTTCTTC. Its protein is CASSLGLSERNEQFF.

This chain links TRBV6-4 with TRBJ2-1; 9 bases align to TRBD2. CDR1 and CDR2 from the germline V gene are MRHNA and SNTAGT. Germline trimming cut 6 bases from V and 5 bases from J; bases unmatched to any gene: 11. The CDR3 is 16 residues long. This CDR3 reads CASRDSGSGENNEQFF. CDR3 coding DNA: TGTGCCAGCAGAGATAGCGGGAGTGGTGAAAACAATGAGCAGTTCTTC.

Worth noting for this clone: Relative to the germline gene, one junction end is altered; a read error may explain this. The V and J genes are TRBV7-7 and TRBJ2-5; 14 bases are a match to TRBD2. The CDR3 loop spans 18 amino acids. Germline CDR1 SSHAT, CDR2 FNYEAQ (reference sequence). CDR3 sequence reads: CASSPRLAGGPAEETQYF. The CDR3 DNA is TGTGCTAGCAGCCCTCGACTAGCGGGAGGGCCGGCGGAAGAGACCCAGTACTTC. The full variable domain, in which reference TRBV7-7 and TRBJ2-5 provide the parts outside the CDR3, is GAGVSQSPRYKVTKRGQDVTLRCDPISSHATLYWYQQALGQGPEFLTYFNYEAQPDKSGLPSDRFSAERPEGSISTLTIQRTEQRDSAMYRCASSPRLAGGPAEETQYFGPGTRLLVL.

V gene TRBV19 combines with J gene TRBJ2-1; 11 nucleotides match TRBD2. CDR3 length: 15 residues. J lost 10 bases, V lost 5 bases, and 10 bases had no gene match. Germline CDR1 and CDR2: LNHDA and SQIVND (reference sequence). CDR3 protein: CASSFKLAGEGEQFF. CDR3 DNA sequence: TGTGCCAGTAGTTTCAAACTAGCGGGAGAGGGGGAGCAGTTCTTC.

The chain is built from TRBV19 and TRBJ1-3; tentative D call: TRBD1 (5 bases). The CDR3 totals 17 residues. V lost 2 bases and J lost 2, with 16 bases in between. The germline gives CDR1 LNHDA, CDR2 SQIVND (reference sequence). This CDR3 reads CASSISSRPGTGNTIYF. The CDR3 DNA reads TGTGCCAGTAGTATATCCTCGCGCCCAGGGACTGGAAACACCATATATTTT.

The chain uses TRBV5-1 and TRBJ2-1, with D possibly being TRBD2 (5 bases). V lost 3 bases, J lost 7 bases, and 17 bases lay in between. Germline assignment: CDR1 SGHRS and CDR2 YFSETQ. The CDR3 is 15 amino acids. DNA of the CDR3: TGCGCCAGCAGCTCCCAAGGGAATGGGAGAAATGAGCAGTTCTTC. It encodes CASSSQGNGRNEQFF.

V gene TRBV2 combines with J gene TRBJ2-1, with 9 bases lining up with TRBD2. Germline CDR1 SNHLY, CDR2 FYNNEI. Trimming took 1 base from V and 3 from J; bases not matched to a gene: 7. The CDR3 runs 17 residues. The chain's CDR3 is CASSEGGRALNYNEQFF. CDR3 coding DNA: TGTGCCAGCAGTGAAGGCGGGAGGGCCCTTAACTACAATGAGCAGTTCTTC.

This chain joins TRBV7-2 and TRBJ2-7; 7 bases line up with TRBD2. The germline V gene encodes CDR1 SGHTA and CDR2 FQGNSA. Trimming at V came to 4 bases and at J to 2 bases, leaving 11 bases not matched to a gene. The CDR3 sequence is 16 residues long. CDR3 DNA sequence: TGTGCCAGCAGCTCGAAGGGAGGTAGCGGGCCCTACGAGCAGTACTTC. Protein product: CASSSKGGSGPYEQYF.

V and J are TRBV7-2 and TRBJ2-1; D call uncertain. The CDR3 extends over 17 amino acids. The germline CDR1 and CDR2 sequences are SGHTA and FQGNSA. V was clipped by 5 bases and J by 0 bases, with 17 bases between them. The CDR3 bases are TGTGCCAGCAGCCCCACCAAGGCGGCTAGCTCCTACAATGAGCAGTTCTTC. This encodes CASSPTKAASSYNEQFF.

The chain combines TRBV4-1 with TRBJ2-6; D is unresolved. CDR1 MGHRA and CDR2 YSYEKL come from the germline V gene. The CDR3 is 15 amino acids. V gave up 4 bases and J gave up 2 bases, with 9 bases separating them. The CDR3 loop is CASSPSPPGANVLTF. The CDR3 DNA reads TGCGCCAGCAGCCCCTCCCCCCCTGGGGCCAACGTCCTGACTTTC.

The chain employs TRBV29-1 and TRBJ1-4, with TRBD1 identical over 9 bases. This CDR3 is 15 amino acids long. Germline V gene data show CDR1 as SQVTM and CDR2 as ANQGSEA. With 1 base clipped from V and 8 bases from J, the junction kept 8 bases outside the gene matches. The CDR3 reads CSVEVPGQGREKLFF. The CDR3 bases are TGCAGCGTTGAAGTGCCGGGACAGGGTCGGGAAAAACTGTTTTTT.

This rearrangement joins TRBV20-1 to TRBJ1-1, with D unclear. Germline V gene lookup returns CDR1 DFQATT and CDR2 SNEGSKA (reference sequence). V was cut by 3 bases and J by 4 bases, with 12 bases left in between. This CDR3 is built from 13 residues. In DNA form, the CDR3 reads TGCAGTGCTAGTAACAGCCAACGCACTGAAGCTTTCTTT. Its protein product is CSASNSQRTEAFF.

The rearrangement uses TRBV10-3 and TRBJ2-5, with TRBD1 matching 12 bases. The germline CDR1 and CDR2 sequences are ENHRY and SYGVKD. CDR3 length equals 17 residues. Germline trimming cut 0 bases from V and 5 bases from J; bases unmatched to any gene: 7. CDR3 bases: TGTGCCATCAGTGAGTCCCGGGACAGGGGGCGCGGTGAGACCCAGTACTTC. Translated: CAISESRDRGRGETQYF.

As to this clone: A junction boundary mismatches the germline segment, possibly from a read error. The sample has other DNA sequences that encode this CDR3 too. V gene TRBV27 combines with J gene TRBJ1-2; 7 bases match TRBD1. Germline CDR1 is MNHEY and CDR2 is SMNVEV (reference sequence). The CDR3 contains 15 residues. The CDR3 protein is CASNPQGKGRYGYTF. CDR3 DNA: TGCGCCAGCAACCCACAGGGGAAAGGGCGCTATGGCTACACCTTC.

V and J are TRBV7-6 and TRBJ2-5; D uncertain. The V gene's germline CDR1 is SGHVS and CDR2 FNYEAQ. Trimming removed 4 bases from V and 3 bases from J, with 12 bases in between. The CDR3 loop spans 14 amino acids. In nucleotides, the CDR3 is TGTGCCAGCAGCTACGCCGCGCATAAAGAGACCCAGTACTTC. Translating gives CASSYAAHKETQYF.

J is TRBJ2-1 and V is TRBV24-1; TRBD2 agrees at 7 bases. The CDR3 sequence is 17 residues long. After removal of 6 bases from V and 1 base from J, the junction contained 11 bases not matched to a gene. Germline assignment: CDR1 KGHDR and CDR2 SFDVKD. The CDR3 loop is CATSSTAGKGSYNEQFF. The DNA of the CDR3 is TGTGCCACCAGTTCCACAGCGGGAAAGGGATCCTACAATGAGCAGTTCTTC.

The V gene is TRBV29-1, the J gene TRBJ2-2, with TRBD2 identical over 8 bases. With 4 bases clipped from V and 3 bases from J, the junction kept 13 bases outside the gene matches. The CDR3 is 17 residues long. Germline V gene data show CDR1 as SQVTM and CDR2 as ANQGSEA. The CDR3 region is CSVGGLAGSLYTGELFF. CDR3 bases: TGCAGCGTTGGGGGATTAGCGGGAAGTTTGTACACCGGGGAGCTGTTTTTT.

V and J are TRBV28 and TRBJ1-5; TRBD1 matches at 10 bases. The germline gives CDR1 MDHEN, CDR2 SYDVKM. CDR3 length: 15 residues. V lost 7 bases to trimming and J lost 7 bases; unmatched junction nucleotides: 10. The CDR3 DNA follows: TGTGCCAGCACACGACAGGGGGCGGTGGGACAGCCCCAGCATTTT. Its translation: CASTRQGAVGQPQHF.

The chain has TRBV19 and TRBJ2-3, with no clear D. This CDR3 spans 12 amino acids. Trimming pared 1 base from V and 10 bases from J, leaving 9 bases between. Per the germline V gene, CDR1 is LNHDA and CDR2 is SQIVND (reference sequence). CDR3 protein: CASSIASVAQYF. The CDR3 DNA reads TGTGCCAGTAGTATAGCGTCGGTGGCGCAGTATTTT.

The chain carries TRBV12-2 and TRBJ2-5; the table gives TRBD2 as D, unverified against the DNA. TRBV12-2 is termed a pseudogene. CDR3 length: 14 residues. The CDR3 sequence is CASRLGPGVETQYF. For the CDR3, the DNA is TGTGCAAGTCGCTTAGGTCCTGGAGTAGAGACCCAGTACTTC.

This sequence joins TRBV5-6 and TRBJ2-1; 11 bases line up with TRBD2. Germline values: CDR1 SGHDT, CDR2 YYEEEE. The CDR3 totals 18 residues. V gave up 3 bases and J gave up 0 bases; unmatched junction bases: 8. CDR3 coding DNA: TGTGCCAGCAGCTCGGGACTAGCGGCTATGAGCTCCTACAATGAGCAGTTCTTC. Residues: CASSSGLAAMSSYNEQFF. Drawing the rest from reference TRBV5-6 and TRBJ2-1, the complete variable domain is DAGVTQSPTHLIKTRGQQVTLRCSPKSGHDTVSWYQQALGQGPQFIFQYYEEEERQRGNFPDRFSGHQFPNYSSELNVNALLLGDSALYLCASSSGLAAMSSYNEQFFGPGTRLTVL.

This chain links TRBV6-5 with TRBJ1-5, with D maybe TRBD1 (6 bases). Germline assignment: CDR1 MNHEY and CDR2 SVGAGI. The CDR3 runs to 15 residues. The ends were cut back, 3 bases at V and 1 base at J, with 10 bases in the middle. CDR3 coding DNA: TGTGCCAGCAGTTATCACAGGGACAGCAATCAGCCCCAGCATTTT. It is translated as CASSYHRDSNQPQHF.

This clone has more than one count but fewer than ten. This chain links TRBV5-1 with TRBJ2-2; 11 bases are shared with TRBD1. The CDR3 consists of 15 residues. Germline CDR1 reads SGHRS; CDR2 reads YFSETQ. The V gene end was trimmed by 4 bases and the J gene end by 5 bases; junction bases not matched to a gene: 4. The DNA of the CDR3 is TGCGCCAGCAGCCCCCGGGACAGGGGGACCGGGGAGCTGTTTTTT. Encoded protein: CASSPRDRGTGELFF. The full variable domain, rest sourced from reference TRBV5-1 and TRBJ2-2, is KAGVTQTPRYLIKTRGQQVTLSCSPISGHRSVSWYQQTPGQGLQFLFEYFSETQRNKGNFPGRFSGRQFSNSRSEMNVSTLELGDSALYLCASSPRDRGTGELFFGEGSRLTVL.

V usage is TRBV28 and J usage is TRBJ1-5; D ambiguous. CDR1 and CDR2 (germline): MDHEN, SYDVKM. The CDR3 sequence is 12 residues long. Trimming left V 3 bases short and J 4 bases short, with 4 bases between. DNA for the CDR3: TGTGCCAGCAGTTTGGAGAATCAGCCCCAGCATTTT. Its protein product is CASSLENQPQHF. The full variable domain, with the rest looked up from reference TRBV28 and TRBJ1-5, is DVKVTQSSRYLVKRTGEKVFLECVQDMDHENMFWYRQDPGLGLRLIYFSYDVKMKEKGDIPEGYSVSREKKERFSLILESASTNQTSMYLCASSLENQPQHFGDGTRLSIL.

The CDR3 DNA sequence: TGTGCCAGCTCACTCTCTCAGACTAGCGACACGGCTACGCAGTATTTT. Translated, it gives CASSLSQTSDTATQYF. This chain links TRBV18 with TRBJ2-3, with 8 bases identical to TRBD2. Germline V gives CDR1 KGHSH, CDR2 LQKENI. J gave up 8 bases and V 4 bases, and 14 bases lay outside the gene matches. The CDR3 has 16 amino acids.

The V gene is TRBV5-4, the J gene TRBJ2-2, with 9 bases fitting TRBD1. J lost 4 bases, V lost 4 bases, and 5 bases had no gene match. Germline V CDR1 and CDR2: SGHNT, YYREEE (reference sequence). The CDR3 consists of 15 residues. The CDR3 nucleotides are TGTGCCAGCAGCCGGAGGGACAGGGTCACCGGGGAGCTGTTTTTT. Protein sequence: CASSRRDRVTGELFF.

This clone has only a few counts. CDR3 residues: CASSPTGPTYEQYF. CDR3 nucleotides: TGCGCCAGCAGCCCGACAGGTCCAACCTACGAGCAGTACTTC. The V gene is TRBV5-1, the J gene TRBJ2-7; maybe TRBD1 (6 bases). The CDR3 consists of 14 residues. CDR1 and CDR2 (germline): SGHRS, YFSETQ. V was trimmed by 4 bases and J by 2 bases, leaving 13 bases between them.

This clone was observed a handful of times. The chain is built from TRBV10-3 and TRBJ2-1, with D maybe TRBD1 (6 bases). Germline CDR1 ENHRY, CDR2 SYGVKD. This CDR3 has 17 residues. Trimming removed 2 bases at V and 6 bases at J, with 20 bases between. As DNA, the CDR3 is TGTGCCATCAGTGAGCAGGACAGTCCGTTCCCCAGCAATGAGCAGTTCTTC. As protein: CAISEQDSPFPSNEQFF.